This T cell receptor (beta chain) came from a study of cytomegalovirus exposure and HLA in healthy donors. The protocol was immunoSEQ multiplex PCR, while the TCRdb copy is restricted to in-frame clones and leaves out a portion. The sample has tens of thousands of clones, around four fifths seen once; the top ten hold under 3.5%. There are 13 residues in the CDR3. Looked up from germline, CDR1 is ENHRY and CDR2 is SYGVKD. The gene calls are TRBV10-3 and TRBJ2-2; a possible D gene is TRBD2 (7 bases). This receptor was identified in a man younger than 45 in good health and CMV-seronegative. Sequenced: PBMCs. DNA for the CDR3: TGTGCATCGTGGGGGGGGCAGACCGGGGAGCTGTTTTTT. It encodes CASWGGQTGELFF.